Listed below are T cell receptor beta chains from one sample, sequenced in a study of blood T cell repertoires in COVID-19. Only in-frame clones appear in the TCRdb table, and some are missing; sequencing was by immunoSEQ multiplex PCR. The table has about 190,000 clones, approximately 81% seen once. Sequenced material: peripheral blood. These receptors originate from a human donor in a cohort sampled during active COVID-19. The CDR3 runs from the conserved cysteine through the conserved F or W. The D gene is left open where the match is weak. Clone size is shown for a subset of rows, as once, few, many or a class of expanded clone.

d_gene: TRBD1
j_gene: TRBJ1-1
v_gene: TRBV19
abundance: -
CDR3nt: TGTGCCAGTTCGTCACAGGGGATCGGTTTCCATGAAGCTTTCTTT
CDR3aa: CASSSQGIGFHEAFF

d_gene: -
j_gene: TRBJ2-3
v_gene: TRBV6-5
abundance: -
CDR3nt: TGTGCCAGCAGTTACTTCGGGAGCATGGTAGATACGCAGTATTTT
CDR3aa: CASSYFGSMVDTQYF

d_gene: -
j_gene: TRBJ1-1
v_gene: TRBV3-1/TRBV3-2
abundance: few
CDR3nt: TGTGCCAGCAGCCAAACAGGCGACACTGAAGCTTTCTTT
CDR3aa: CASSQTGDTEAFF

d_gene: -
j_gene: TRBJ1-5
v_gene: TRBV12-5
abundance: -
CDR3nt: TGTGCTAGTGGCTCTCCAAGCGGGCCCCAGCATTTT
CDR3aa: CASGSPSGPQHF

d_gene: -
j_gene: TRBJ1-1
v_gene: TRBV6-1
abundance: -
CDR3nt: TGTGCCAGCAGTGATCGTCAGGTCACGGTCGGCACTGAAGCTTTCTTT
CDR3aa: CASSDRQVTVGTEAFF

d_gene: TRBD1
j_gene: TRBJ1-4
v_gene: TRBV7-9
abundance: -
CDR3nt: TGTGCCAGCAGCTTTGGACAGGCCGGAGTGGGGGAAAAACTGTTTTTT
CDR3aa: CASSFGQAGVGEKLFF

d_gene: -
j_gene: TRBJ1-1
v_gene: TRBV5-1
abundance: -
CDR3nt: TGCGCCAGCAGCTTTGACATCGGATTTGGCACTGAAGCTTTCTTT
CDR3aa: CASSFDIGFGTEAFF

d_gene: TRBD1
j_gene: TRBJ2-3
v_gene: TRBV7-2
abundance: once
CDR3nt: TGTGCCAGCAGCTTTTCGAGGGGGACAGGGGGTACGCAGTATTTT
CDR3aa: CASSFSRGTGGTQYF

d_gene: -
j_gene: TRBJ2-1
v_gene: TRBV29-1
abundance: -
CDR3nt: TGCAGCGTTGAAGGTGGAGCCCCGACGGACTACAATGAGCAGTTCTTC
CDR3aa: CSVEGGAPTDYNEQFF

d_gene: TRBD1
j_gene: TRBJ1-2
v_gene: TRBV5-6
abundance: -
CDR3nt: TGTGCCAGCAGAGAACCGGGACAGGGATCCTATGGCTACACCTTC
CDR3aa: CASREPGQGSYGYTF

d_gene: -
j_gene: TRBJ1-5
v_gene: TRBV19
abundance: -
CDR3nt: TGTGCCAGTAGTCCCTTCTCGGACAGACGCTATCAGCCCCAGCATTTT
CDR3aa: CASSPFSDRRYQPQHF

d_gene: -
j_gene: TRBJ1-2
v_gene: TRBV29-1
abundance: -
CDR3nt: TGCAGCGACTATAGGGGCGGTGGCTACACCTTC
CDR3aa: CSDYRGGGYTF

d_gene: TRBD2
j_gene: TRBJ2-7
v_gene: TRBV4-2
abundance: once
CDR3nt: TGTGCCAGCAGCCCGGTTCGGACTAGCGGGAGCTACGAGCAGTACTTC
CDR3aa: CASSPVRTSGSYEQYF

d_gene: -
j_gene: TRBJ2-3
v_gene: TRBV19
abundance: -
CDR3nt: TGTGCCAGTAGCCTCCAGGGTTCCGATACGCAGTATTTT
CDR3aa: CASSLQGSDTQYF

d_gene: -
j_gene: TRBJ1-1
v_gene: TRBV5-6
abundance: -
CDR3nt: TGTGCCAGCAGCTCGAGGGCGGTATGGGACACTGAAGCTTTCTTT
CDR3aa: CASSSRAVWDTEAFF

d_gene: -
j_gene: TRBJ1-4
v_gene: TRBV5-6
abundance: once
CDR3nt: TGTGCCAGCAGCCTAGGACAGACCAGGCTAAATGAAAAACTGTTTTTT
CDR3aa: CASSLGQTRLNEKLFF

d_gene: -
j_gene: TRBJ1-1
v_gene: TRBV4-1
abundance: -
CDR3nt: TGCGCCAGCACCTCAAAGGTATGGGGCGGCACTGAAGCTTTCTTT
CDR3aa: CASTSKVWGGTEAFF